This T cell receptor beta chain was captured in a study of blood T cell repertoires in COVID-19 (TCRdb year 2020). Some background on the complete study: Samples covering the acute and convalescent phases of COVID-19 were provided by collaborators in the United States, Italy and Spain. The prospective study material was composed of cDNA or gDNA derived from T cells, B-cell-depleted T cells, or PBMCs. Deeply sampled blood TCRbeta repertoires from subjects exposed to, actively infected with, or recovered from COVID-19 were included in the dataset. The repertoires were released in a freely available public database meant as a resource for research on the immune response to SARS-CoV-2. The samples were drawn from the first 160 participants of the ongoing ImmuneRACE study and from 950 to 1,500 subjects provided by 6 global collaborators. Nearly every sample came with metadata listing a de-identified subject ID, COVID-19 status, age in years and sex. Where HLA class I and class II types were available, the types were taken from metadata supplied by the sample provider, not from assay-based typing. What the work shows at the level of the full study, not this receptor alone: Clinical and demographic metadata were provided uncurated, with the amount varying by source and participant.

According to the germline V gene (reference sequence), CDR1 reads GTSNPN and CDR2 reads SVGIG. The germline ends are 12 bases apart after V is trimmed by 2 bases and J by 5 bases. From its cysteine to its phenylalanine, the CDR3 spans 13 amino acids. Just the 39-base CDR3 DNA is kept, in frame starting at base 1. In regard to this clone: Its antigen specificity is not known. No base quality information exists; no much larger clone differs at one position.

In the prospective study, participants were 18 to 89 years old, resided in 20 to 30 geographic areas of the United States, and were enrolled through a virtual design. To assign participants to cohorts, the prospective study relied on clinical history that participants themselves reported in a screening survey and a study questionnaire. Each participant in the prospective study had whole blood, serum and a nasopharyngeal or oropharyngeal swab collected by mobile phlebotomists. Prospective study participants could optionally give additional blood draws and questionnaires over an approximately 2-month period. Prospective study blood samples were shipped either frozen or at room temperature before DNA extraction. TCRbeta CDR3 regions were amplified from genomic DNA by means of the immunoSEQ Assay, a bias-controlled multiplex PCR. In the paper's pipeline: The number of nucleated cells in each sample was estimated by amplification of reference gene primers within the assay. Sequence reads were collapsed and filtered to measure the absolute abundance of every unique TCRbeta CDR3 rearrangement. For each sample, productive Simpson clonality was calculated as the square root of Simpson's diversity index across productive rearrangements. As stored in TCRdb, this immuneACCESS dataset retains in-frame rearrangements with V and J assigned. A fraction of the clones does not appear; measured against another copy, unresolved V genes explain less than half of the discrepancy, and the remainder lacks a known reason. For V, J and clone size, that table is used; D and trimming come from the DNA. Within this sample are around 250,000 clones, with roughly nine tenths of them counted one time only. The ten largest make up more than 1% of the sample.

Sequencing was performed on PBMCs or T cells enriched from blood (not recorded which). The chain was built from TRBV30 and TRBJ2-5; TRBD1 could be the D gene, as 5 bases match. This clonotype was obtained from a human donor in a cohort exposed to, infected with or recovered from COVID-19 (not recorded which). The donor label of this sample is uncertain. The DNA is TGTGCCTGGAGTAGGGCAGGGTTCGAGACCCAGTACTTC. This sequence encodes CAWSRAGFETQYF.